This T cell receptor beta chain was identified during a study of chemoradiotherapy in HPV16-positive cancers. Sequenced by immunoSEQ multiplex PCR; TCRdb stores in-frame clones only, minus some. The table records about 68,000 clones, almost 90% of them present only once. Germline loops: CDR1 SEHNR, CDR2 FQNEAQ (reference sequence). V lost 5 bases and J lost 2, with 4 bases in between. The CDR3 is 12 residues long. This receptor was taken from a human donor with HPV-associated anogenital cancer. V usage is TRBV7-9 and J usage is TRBJ1-5; no clear D gene. This material consisted of blood, taken from a patient who underwent chemoradiotherapy. CDR3 in DNA: TGTGCCAGCAGCCCAGGCAATCAGCCCCAGCATTTT. It yields the protein CASSPGNQPQHF.